This passage covers 6 T cell receptor beta chains from one sample sequenced in a study of cytomegalovirus exposure and HLA in healthy donors. Sequencing was performed with immunoSEQ multiplex PCR; in TCRdb, only in-frame clones are kept and a portion is missing. The sample gives about 98,000 clones, about 90% of which show up once; around 6% is in the top ten. Sample: PBMCs. These receptors all come from a man between 18 and 35 years old in good health and CMV-seropositive.

In its sample, this clone was seen a few times. The V call is TRBV7-2, the J call TRBJ2-1; TRBD1 might be the D (7 bases). This CDR3 has 15 amino acids. Looked up from germline, CDR1 is SGHTA and CDR2 is FQGNSA. Trimming stripped 2 bases from V and 9 bases from J, with 17 bases between. The chain's CDR3 is CASSLSQGGVGEQFF. CDR3 DNA sequence: TGTGCCAGCAGCTTAAGCCAGGGGGGAGTCGGTGAGCAGTTCTTC. Together with reference TRBV7-2 and TRBJ2-1, the CDR3 gives the full variable domain: GAGVSQSPSNKVTEKGKDVELRCDPISGHTALYWYRQSLGQGLEFLIYFQGNSAPDKSGLPSDRFSAERTGGSVSTLTIQRTQQEDSAVYLCASSLSQGGVGEQFFGPGTRLTVL.

The chain is built from TRBV4-2 and TRBJ1-5, with 8 bases aligning to TRBD1. This CDR3 has 17 amino acids. Trimming cost V 1 base and J 0 bases; bases outside gene matches: 5. The germline V gene has CDR1 LGHNA and CDR2 YNFKEQ. This chain's CDR3 is CASSQVQGAYSNQPQHF. The CDR3 bases are TGTGCCAGCAGCCAAGTCCAGGGGGCTTATAGCAATCAGCCCCAGCATTTT.

V usage is TRBV4-3 and J usage is TRBJ2-3; D not resolved. CDR3 length: 15 amino acids. Trimming removed 0 bases from V and 0 bases from J, with 7 bases in between. The germline V gene has CDR1 LGHNA and CDR2 YSLEER. CDR3: CASSQDGQSTDTQYF. CDR3 nucleotides: TGCGCCAGCAGCCAAGATGGGCAGAGCACAGATACGCAGTATTTT.

The chain combines TRBV2 with TRBJ1-1, with a weak D call TRBD1 (6 bases). CDR1 and CDR2 (germline): SNHLY, FYNNEI. The V end was cut by 3 bases, the J end by 3 bases, with 14 bases between. The CDR3 is 15 residues long. The CDR3 DNA reads TGTGCCAGCAGTGACTTTACAGGGATGCACACTGAAGCTTTCTTT. Encoded protein: CASSDFTGMHTEAFF.

The rearrangement uses TRBV28 and TRBJ2-2, with TRBD1 identical over 7 bases. Germline CDR1 reads MDHEN; CDR2 reads SYDVKM. Trimming removed 5 bases from V and 6 bases from J; junction bases left unmatched: 3. CDR3 size: 13 residues. CDR3 loop: CASSPQGAGELFF. The CDR3 DNA is TGTGCCAGCAGTCCTCAGGGGGCCGGGGAGCTGTTTTTT.

The chain combines TRBV20-1 with TRBJ2-1; D is unclear. The germline V gene has CDR1 DFQATT and CDR2 SNEGSKA (reference sequence). This CDR3 is built from 10 residues. Trimming shortened V by 5 bases and J by 7 bases, and 6 bases separated the two germline ends. The CDR3 sequence: CSAPLNEQFF. For the CDR3, the DNA is TGCAGTGCTCCGTTAAATGAGCAGTTCTTC.